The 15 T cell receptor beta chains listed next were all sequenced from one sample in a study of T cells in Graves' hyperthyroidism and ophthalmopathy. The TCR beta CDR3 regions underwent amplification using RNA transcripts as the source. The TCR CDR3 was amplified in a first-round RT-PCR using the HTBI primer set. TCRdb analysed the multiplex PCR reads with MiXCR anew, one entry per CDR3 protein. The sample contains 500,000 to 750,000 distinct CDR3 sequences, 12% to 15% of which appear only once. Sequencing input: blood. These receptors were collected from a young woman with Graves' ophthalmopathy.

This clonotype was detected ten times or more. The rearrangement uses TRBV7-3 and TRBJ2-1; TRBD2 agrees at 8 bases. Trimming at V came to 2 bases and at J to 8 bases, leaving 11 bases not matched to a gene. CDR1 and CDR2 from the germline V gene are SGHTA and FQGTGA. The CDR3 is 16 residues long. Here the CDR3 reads CASSLGGRISSDEQFF. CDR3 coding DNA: TGTGCCAGCAGCTTAGGCGGGAGGATTTCTAGCGATGAGCAGTTCTTC.

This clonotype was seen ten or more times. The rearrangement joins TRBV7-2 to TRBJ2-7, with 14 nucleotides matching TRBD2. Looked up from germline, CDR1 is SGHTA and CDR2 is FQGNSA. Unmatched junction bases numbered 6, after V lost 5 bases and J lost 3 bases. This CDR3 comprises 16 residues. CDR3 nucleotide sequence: TGTGCCAGCAGCCCGGGACTAGCGGGAGTCGGCTACGAGCAGTACTTC. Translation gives CASSPGLAGVGYEQYF.

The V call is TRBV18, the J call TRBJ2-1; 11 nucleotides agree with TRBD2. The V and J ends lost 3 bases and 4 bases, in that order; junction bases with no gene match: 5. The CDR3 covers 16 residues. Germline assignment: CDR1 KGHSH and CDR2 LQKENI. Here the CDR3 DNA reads TGTGCCAGCTCACCCCTGGGACTAGCGGAGTACAATGAGCAGTTCTTC. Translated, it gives CASSPLGLAEYNEQFF.

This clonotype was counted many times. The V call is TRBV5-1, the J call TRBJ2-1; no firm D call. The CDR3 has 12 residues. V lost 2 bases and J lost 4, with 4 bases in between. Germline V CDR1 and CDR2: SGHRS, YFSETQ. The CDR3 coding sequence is TGCGCCAGCAGCTTCCTGTACAATGAGCAGTTCTTC. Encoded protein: CASSFLYNEQFF.

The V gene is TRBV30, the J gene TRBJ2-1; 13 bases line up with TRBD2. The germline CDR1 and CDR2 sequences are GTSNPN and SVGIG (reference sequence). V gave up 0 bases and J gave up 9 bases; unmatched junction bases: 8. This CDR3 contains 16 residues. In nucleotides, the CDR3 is TGTGCCTGGAGTGTTGCCCTAGGACTAGCGGGAGTTGAGCAGTTCTTC. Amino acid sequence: CAWSVALGLAGVEQFF.

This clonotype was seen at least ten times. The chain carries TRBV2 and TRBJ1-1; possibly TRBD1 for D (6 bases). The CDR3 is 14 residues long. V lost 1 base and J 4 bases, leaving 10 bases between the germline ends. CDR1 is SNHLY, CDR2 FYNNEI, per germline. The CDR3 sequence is CASSEVQGFTEAFF. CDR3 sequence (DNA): TGTGCCAGCAGTGAAGTTCAGGGGTTCACTGAAGCTTTCTTT.

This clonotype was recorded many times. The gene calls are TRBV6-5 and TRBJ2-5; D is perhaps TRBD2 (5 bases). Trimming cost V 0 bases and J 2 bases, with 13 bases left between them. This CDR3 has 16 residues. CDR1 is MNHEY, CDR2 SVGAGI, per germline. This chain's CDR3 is CASSYSLALTQETQYF. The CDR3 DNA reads TGTGCCAGCAGTTACTCGTTAGCGTTAACACAAGAGACCCAGTACTTC.

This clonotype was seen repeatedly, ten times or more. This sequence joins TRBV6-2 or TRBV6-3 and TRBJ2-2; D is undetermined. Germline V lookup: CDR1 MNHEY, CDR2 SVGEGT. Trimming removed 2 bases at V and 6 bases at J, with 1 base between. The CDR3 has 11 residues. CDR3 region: CASSYPGELFF. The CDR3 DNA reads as TGTGCCAGCAGTTACCCCGGGGAGCTGTTTTTT.

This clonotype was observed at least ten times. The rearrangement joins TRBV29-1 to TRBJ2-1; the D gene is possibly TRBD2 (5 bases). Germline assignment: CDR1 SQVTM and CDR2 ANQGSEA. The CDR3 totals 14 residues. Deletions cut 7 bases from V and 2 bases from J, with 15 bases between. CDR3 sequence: CSAPRGLPYNEQFF. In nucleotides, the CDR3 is TGCAGCGCTCCCCGCGGACTTCCCTACAATGAGCAGTTCTTC.

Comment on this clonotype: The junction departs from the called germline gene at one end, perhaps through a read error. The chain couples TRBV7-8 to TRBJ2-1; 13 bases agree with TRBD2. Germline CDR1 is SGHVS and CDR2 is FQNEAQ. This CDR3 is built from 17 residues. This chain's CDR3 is CANSIATGTSGVAEQFF. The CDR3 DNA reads TGTGCCAACAGCATAGCTACCGGGACTAGCGGGGTGGCTGAGCAGTTCTTC.

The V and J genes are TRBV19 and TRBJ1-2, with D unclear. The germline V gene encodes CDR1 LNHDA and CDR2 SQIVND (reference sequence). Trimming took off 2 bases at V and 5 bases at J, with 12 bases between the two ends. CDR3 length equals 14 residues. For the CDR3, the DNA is TGTGCCAGTAGTATACGTTACAGCGTGTATGGCTACACCTTC. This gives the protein CASSIRYSVYGYTF. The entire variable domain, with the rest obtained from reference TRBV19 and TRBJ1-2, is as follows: DGGITQSPKYLFRKEGQNVTLSCEQNLNHDAMYWYRQDPGQGLRLIYYSQIVNDFQKGDIAEGYSVSREKKESFPLTVTSAQKNPTAFYLCASSIRYSVYGYTFGSGTRLTVV.

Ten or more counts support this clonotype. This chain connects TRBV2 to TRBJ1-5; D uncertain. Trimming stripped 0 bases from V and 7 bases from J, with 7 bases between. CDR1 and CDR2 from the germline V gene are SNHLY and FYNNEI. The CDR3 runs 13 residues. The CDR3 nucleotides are TGTGCCAGCAGTGAAGCCGAAGGACAGCCCCAGCATTTT. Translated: CASSEAEGQPQHF. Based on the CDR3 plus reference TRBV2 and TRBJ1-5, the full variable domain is EPEVTQTPSHQVTQMGQEVILRCVPISNHLYFYWYRQILGQKVEFLVSFYNNEISEKSEIFDDQFSVERPDGSNFTLKIRSTKLEDSAMYFCASSEAEGQPQHFGDGTRLSIL.

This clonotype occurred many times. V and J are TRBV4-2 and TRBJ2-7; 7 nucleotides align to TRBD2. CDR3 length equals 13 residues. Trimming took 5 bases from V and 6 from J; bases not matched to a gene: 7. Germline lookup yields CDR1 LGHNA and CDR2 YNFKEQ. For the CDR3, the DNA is TGTGCCAGCAGCTCCGCTAGCGGCCTCGAGCAGTACTTC. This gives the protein CASSSASGLEQYF.

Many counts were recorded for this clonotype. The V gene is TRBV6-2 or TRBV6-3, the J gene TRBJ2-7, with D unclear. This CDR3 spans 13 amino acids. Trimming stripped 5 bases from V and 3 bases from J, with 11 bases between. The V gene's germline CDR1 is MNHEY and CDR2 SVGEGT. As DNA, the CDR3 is TGTGCCAGCAGTCCCGGGCCCTTCTACGAGCAGTACTTC. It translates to CASSPGPFYEQYF.

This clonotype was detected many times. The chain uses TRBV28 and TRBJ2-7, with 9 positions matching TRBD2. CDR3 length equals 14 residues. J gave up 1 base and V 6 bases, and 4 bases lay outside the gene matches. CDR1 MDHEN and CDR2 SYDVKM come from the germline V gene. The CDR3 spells CASSPSGRSYEQYF. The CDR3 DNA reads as TGTGCCAGCAGCCCGAGCGGGAGGTCCTACGAGCAGTACTTC.